The 22 T cell receptor beta chains listed next were all sequenced from one sample in a study of long-term antiretroviral therapy in people with HIV. Sequencing used immunoSEQ v3.0 at survey level. TCRdb's copy holds only in-frame clones and misses some; the assay was immunoSEQ multiplex PCR. The data contain 25,000 to 35,000 clones, roughly 85% of them singletons. Source: unsorted PBMCs, taken 0.8 years before starting antiretroviral therapy. Receptors were obtained from a man younger than 30 with HIV.

The CDR3 protein is CASRGQSSSNEQFF. CDR3 in DNA: TGTGCCAGCCGGGGACAGAGCTCATCCAATGAGCAGTTCTTC. V is TRBV11-2 and J is TRBJ2-1; 7 nucleotides line up with TRBD1. The trim removed 8 bases at V and 6 bases at J, leaving 10 bases unmatched. This CDR3 is 14 amino acids long. The germline gives CDR1 SGHAT, CDR2 FQNNGV.

V gene TRBV11-3 combines with J gene TRBJ2-1, with D possibly TRBD1 on 5 matching bases. The CDR3 consists of 12 residues. With 5 bases removed from V and 6 bases from J, the gap between germline ends came to 8 bases. Germline CDR1 reads SGHNT; CDR2 reads YENEEA. CDR3 region: CASSGAGNEQFF. The CDR3, as DNA: TGTGCCAGCAGCGGGGCTGGCAATGAGCAGTTCTTC.

The chain recombines TRBV11-3 with TRBJ2-5, with D perhaps matching TRBD1 (5 bases). This CDR3 comprises 15 residues. Trimming pared 1 base from V and 5 bases from J, leaving 14 bases between. CDR1 and CDR2 from the germline V gene are SGHNT and YENEEA. CDR3 bases: TGTGCCAGCAGCTTAGGTATAGGGGCCCGGGAGACCCAGTACTTC. Encoded protein: CASSLGIGARETQYF.

The J gene is TRBJ1-4, the V gene TRBV4-2; tentative D call: TRBD1 (5 bases). The CDR3 is 19 amino acids. CDR1 is LGHNA and CDR2 is YNFKEQ in the germline V gene. The V end was cut by 2 bases, the J end by 7 bases, with 26 bases between. The CDR3 reads CASSQSNRPLTQGVEKLFF. The DNA for the CDR3 is TGTGCCAGCAGCCAAAGCAACCGACCGCTTACCCAAGGGGTTGAAAAACTGTTTTTT.

The chain has TRBV2 and TRBJ2-4; D is unresolved. Germline V gene sequence: CDR1 SNHLY, CDR2 FYNNEI. The ends were cut back, 4 bases at V and 8 bases at J, with 9 bases in the middle. The CDR3 length is 12 residues. This CDR3 reads CASSVKVHIQYF. In DNA, the CDR3 is TGTGCCAGCAGTGTTAAGGTGCACATTCAGTACTTC.

The chain employs TRBV5-1 and TRBJ2-7; D may be TRBD1 or TRBD2 (5 bases each). CDR3 length equals 13 residues. Germline V gene lookup returns CDR1 SGHRS and CDR2 YFSETQ. Trimming removed 5 bases from V and 3 bases from J, with 12 bases in between. In nucleotides, the CDR3 is TGCGCCAGCAGGGACTCGAGGGGCTACGAGCAGTACTTC. Encoded protein: CASRDSRGYEQYF. Combining the CDR3 with reference TRBV5-1 and TRBJ2-7 gives the whole variable domain KAGVTQTPRYLIKTRGQQVTLSCSPISGHRSVSWYQQTPGQGLQFLFEYFSETQRNKGNFPGRFSGRQFSNSRSEMNVSTLELGDSALYLCASRDSRGYEQYFGPGTRLTVT.

The rearrangement joins TRBV18 to TRBJ2-7; 9 bases match TRBD1. Germline V gene sequence: CDR1 KGHSH, CDR2 LQKENI. The V gene end was trimmed by 6 bases and the J gene end by 2 bases; junction bases not matched to a gene: 5. The CDR3 totals 14 residues. The CDR3 sequence: CASSGQGVTYEQYF. DNA for the CDR3: TGTGCCAGCTCGGGACAGGGAGTTACCTACGAGCAGTACTTC.

In its sample, this clone was seen once. The V gene is TRBV4-2, the J gene TRBJ1-1; maybe TRBD1 (5 bases). With 2 bases removed from V and 3 bases from J, the gap between germline ends came to 19 bases. Germline CDR1 LGHNA, CDR2 YNFKEQ. The CDR3 has 17 residues. The DNA of the CDR3 is TGTGCCAGCAGCCAAAACCAGGTCGGGGCATTGGACACTGAAGCTTTCTTT. It codes for CASSQNQVGALDTEAFF.

The chain employs TRBV7-2 and TRBJ2-6; D ambiguous. The CDR3 extends over 15 amino acids. CDR1 and CDR2 (germline): SGHTA, FQGNSA. V gave up 1 base and J gave up 0 bases, with 4 bases separating them. The CDR3 region is CASSLGGSGANVLTF. The CDR3, as DNA: TGTGCCAGCAGCTTAGGGGGCTCTGGGGCCAACGTCCTGACTTTC.

The V call is TRBV9, the J call TRBJ1-4; no reliable D call. The CDR3 covers 15 residues. The V end lost 0 bases, the J end lost 7 bases, and 13 bases lay between the germline ends. The germline V gene has CDR1 SGDLS and CDR2 YYNGEE. The CDR3, as DNA: TGTGCCAGCAGCGTAGGTCCGAGTAGTGGTGAAAAACTGTTTTTT. Its protein product is CASSVGPSSGEKLFF.

This clone appeared a single time. The V call is TRBV7-6, the J call TRBJ2-5, with D unclear. In germline, CDR1 is SGHVS, CDR2 FNYEAQ. The V end lost 3 bases, the J end lost 3 bases, and 8 bases lay between the germline ends. The CDR3 loop spans 13 amino acids. CDR3 region: CASSFGVEETQYF. For the CDR3, the DNA is TGTGCCAGCAGCTTTGGCGTTGAAGAGACCCAGTACTTC.

The V and J genes are TRBV4-3 and TRBJ1-4; D is unclear. V was trimmed by 1 base and J by 5 bases, leaving 8 bases between them. CDR3 length equals 14 residues. The V gene's germline CDR1 is LGHNA and CDR2 YSLEER. As DNA, the CDR3 is TGCGCCAGCAGCCAAGGCAGGCTGAATGAAAAACTGTTTTTT. Encoded protein: CASSQGRLNEKLFF.

The chain uses TRBV6-5 and TRBJ1-2; D might be TRBD1 (5 bases). V dropped 5 bases and J dropped 0 bases, with 13 bases sitting between them. Germline values: CDR1 MNHEY, CDR2 SVGAGI. This CDR3 has 15 amino acids. The DNA for the CDR3 is TGTGCCAGCAGTCGCATGGGGGGGGCTAACTATGGCTACACCTTC. It encodes CASSRMGGANYGYTF.

J is TRBJ2-7 and V is TRBV11-2, with 8 nucleotides matching TRBD2. Germline CDR1 is SGHAT and CDR2 is FQNNGV. This CDR3 contains 16 residues. Trimming at V came to 2 bases and at J to 3 bases, leaving 9 bases not matched to a gene. The CDR3 DNA reads TGTGCCAGCAGCTTAACCCCGGGAGGGCGGAACTACGAGCAGTACTTC. It codes for CASSLTPGGRNYEQYF.

V and J are TRBV5-5 and TRBJ2-7, with 7 bases that match TRBD2. The CDR3 runs to 14 residues. V was clipped by 4 bases and J by 2 bases; unmatched bases: 6. Germline V lookup: CDR1 SGHKS, CDR2 YYEKEE (reference sequence). The CDR3 DNA reads as TGTGCCAGCAGCCCCCCCGGGACTACCTACGAGCAGTACTTC. Protein: CASSPPGTTYEQYF.

The V call is TRBV7-9, the J call TRBJ2-1, with 8 bases fitting TRBD2. Trimming at V came to 1 base and at J to 2 bases, leaving 1 base not matched to a gene. This CDR3 comprises 15 residues. From germline, CDR1 is SEHNR and CDR2 FQNEAQ (reference sequence). The CDR3: CASSLEAGAYNEQFF. The CDR3 DNA sequence: TGTGCCAGCAGCTTAGAAGCGGGGGCCTACAATGAGCAGTTCTTC.

V usage is TRBV2 and J usage is TRBJ1-2; D is perhaps TRBD1 (5 bases). This CDR3 has 16 residues. V lost 3 bases, J lost 6 bases, and 20 bases lay in between. Germline V gives CDR1 SNHLY, CDR2 FYNNEI. The CDR3 is CASSDRQGALLHGYTF. CDR3 DNA: TGTGCCAGCAGTGATAGACAAGGGGCCTTACTTCATGGCTACACCTTC.

The J gene is TRBJ1-1, the V gene TRBV7-3; 9 bases fit TRBD1. Germline-derived CDR1 and CDR2 are SGHTA and FQGTGA. The CDR3 runs to 13 residues. With 5 bases clipped from V and 7 bases from J, the junction kept 5 bases outside the gene matches. The CDR3 bases are TGTGCCAGCAGCCAGACAGGGGGGGTTGAAGCTTTCTTT. Translated, it gives CASSQTGGVEAFF.

The chain has TRBV5-4 and TRBJ1-1, with 8 nucleotides matching TRBD1. Trimming cost V 2 bases and J 4 bases; bases outside gene matches: 10. The CDR3 runs to 16 residues. Germline lookup yields CDR1 SGHNT and CDR2 YYREEE (reference sequence). The CDR3 loop is CASSFSQGARGTEAFF. The CDR3 nucleotides are TGTGCCAGCAGCTTTTCCCAGGGGGCAAGGGGCACTGAAGCTTTCTTT.

The chain is built from TRBV5-1 and TRBJ1-4; D gene unclear. Germline V lookup: CDR1 SGHRS, CDR2 YFSETQ. V was clipped by 4 bases and J by 4 bases, with 11 bases between them. The CDR3 runs to 14 residues. The CDR3 spells CASSLTPSNEKLFF. The CDR3 nucleotides are TGCGCCAGCAGCCTGACCCCAAGTAATGAAAAACTGTTTTTT.

V usage is TRBV4-1 and J usage is TRBJ2-7; D is tentatively TRBD1 or TRBD2 (6 bases each). CDR3 length: 17 amino acids. The V and J ends lost 0 bases and 0 bases respectively, with 15 bases between them. Per the germline V gene, CDR1 is MGHRA and CDR2 is YSYEKL. As DNA, the CDR3 is TGCGCCAGCAGCCAAGAAGGGCGGGACATTTTCTCCTACGAGCAGTACTTC. This translates into CASSQEGRDIFSYEQYF.

This clone has just one count. The genes are TRBV4-1 and TRBJ2-7; maybe TRBD2 (6 bases). This CDR3 is 16 amino acids long. CDR1 and CDR2 (germline): MGHRA, YSYEKL. V shed 0 bases and J shed 7 bases, with 19 bases lying between them. CDR3 nucleotide sequence: TGCGCCAGCAGCCAAGAATCTGGGACTCCCTTTGGAGAGCAGTACTTC. Residues: CASSQESGTPFGEQYF.